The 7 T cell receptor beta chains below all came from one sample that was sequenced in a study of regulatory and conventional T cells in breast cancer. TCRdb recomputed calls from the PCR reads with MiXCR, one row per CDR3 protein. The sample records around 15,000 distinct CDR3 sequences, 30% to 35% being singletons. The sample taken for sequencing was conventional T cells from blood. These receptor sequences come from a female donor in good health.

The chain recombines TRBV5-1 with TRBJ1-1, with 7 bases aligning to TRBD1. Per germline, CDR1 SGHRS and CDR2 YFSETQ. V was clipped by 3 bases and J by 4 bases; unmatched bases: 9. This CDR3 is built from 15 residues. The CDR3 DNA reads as TGCGCCAGCAGCTACAGGGGATTTAGGGTCACTGAAGCTTTCTTT. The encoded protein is CASSYRGFRVTEAFF.

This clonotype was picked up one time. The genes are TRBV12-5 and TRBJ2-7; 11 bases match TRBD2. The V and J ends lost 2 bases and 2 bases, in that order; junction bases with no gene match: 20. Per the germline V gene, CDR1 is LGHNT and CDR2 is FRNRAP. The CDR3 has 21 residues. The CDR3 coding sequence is TGTGCTAGTGGTTTGTCCTTCGACACCTGGGGACTAGCGGAGCCCACCTACGAGCAGTACTTC. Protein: CASGLSFDTWGLAEPTYEQYF.

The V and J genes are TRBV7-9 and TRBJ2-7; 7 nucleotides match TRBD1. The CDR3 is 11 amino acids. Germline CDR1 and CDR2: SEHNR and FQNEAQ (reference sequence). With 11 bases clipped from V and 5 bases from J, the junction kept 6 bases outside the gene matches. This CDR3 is CASRQGDEQYF. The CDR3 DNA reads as TGTGCCTCACGACAGGGTGACGAGCAGTACTTC.

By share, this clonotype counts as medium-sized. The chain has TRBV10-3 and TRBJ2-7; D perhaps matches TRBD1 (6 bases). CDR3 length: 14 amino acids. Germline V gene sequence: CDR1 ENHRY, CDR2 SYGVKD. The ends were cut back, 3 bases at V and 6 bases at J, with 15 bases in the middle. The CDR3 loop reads CAISDGRGNSEQYF. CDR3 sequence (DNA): TGTGCCATCAGTGATGGCAGGGGTAATTCCGAGCAGTACTTC.

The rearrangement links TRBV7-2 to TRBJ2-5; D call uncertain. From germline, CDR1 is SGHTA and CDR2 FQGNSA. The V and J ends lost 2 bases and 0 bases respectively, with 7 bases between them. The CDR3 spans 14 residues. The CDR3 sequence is CASSLSAYQETQYF. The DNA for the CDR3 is TGTGCCAGCAGCTTATCGGCATACCAAGAGACCCAGTACTTC.

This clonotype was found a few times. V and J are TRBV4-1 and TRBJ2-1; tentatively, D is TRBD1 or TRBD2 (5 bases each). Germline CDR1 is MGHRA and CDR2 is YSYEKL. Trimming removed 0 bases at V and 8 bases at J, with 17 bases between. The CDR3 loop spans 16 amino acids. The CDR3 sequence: CASSQDRLIRGDEQFF. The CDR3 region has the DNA TGCGCCAGCAGCCAAGACCGACTGATACGGGGCGATGAGCAGTTCTTC.

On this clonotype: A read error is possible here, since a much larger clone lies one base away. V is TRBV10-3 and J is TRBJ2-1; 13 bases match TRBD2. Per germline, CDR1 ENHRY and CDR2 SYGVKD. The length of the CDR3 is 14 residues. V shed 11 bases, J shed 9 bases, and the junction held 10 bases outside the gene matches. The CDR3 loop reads CAVGGTSGISEQFF. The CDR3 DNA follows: TGTGCCGTCGGAGGGACTAGCGGGATTTCTGAGCAGTTCTTC.